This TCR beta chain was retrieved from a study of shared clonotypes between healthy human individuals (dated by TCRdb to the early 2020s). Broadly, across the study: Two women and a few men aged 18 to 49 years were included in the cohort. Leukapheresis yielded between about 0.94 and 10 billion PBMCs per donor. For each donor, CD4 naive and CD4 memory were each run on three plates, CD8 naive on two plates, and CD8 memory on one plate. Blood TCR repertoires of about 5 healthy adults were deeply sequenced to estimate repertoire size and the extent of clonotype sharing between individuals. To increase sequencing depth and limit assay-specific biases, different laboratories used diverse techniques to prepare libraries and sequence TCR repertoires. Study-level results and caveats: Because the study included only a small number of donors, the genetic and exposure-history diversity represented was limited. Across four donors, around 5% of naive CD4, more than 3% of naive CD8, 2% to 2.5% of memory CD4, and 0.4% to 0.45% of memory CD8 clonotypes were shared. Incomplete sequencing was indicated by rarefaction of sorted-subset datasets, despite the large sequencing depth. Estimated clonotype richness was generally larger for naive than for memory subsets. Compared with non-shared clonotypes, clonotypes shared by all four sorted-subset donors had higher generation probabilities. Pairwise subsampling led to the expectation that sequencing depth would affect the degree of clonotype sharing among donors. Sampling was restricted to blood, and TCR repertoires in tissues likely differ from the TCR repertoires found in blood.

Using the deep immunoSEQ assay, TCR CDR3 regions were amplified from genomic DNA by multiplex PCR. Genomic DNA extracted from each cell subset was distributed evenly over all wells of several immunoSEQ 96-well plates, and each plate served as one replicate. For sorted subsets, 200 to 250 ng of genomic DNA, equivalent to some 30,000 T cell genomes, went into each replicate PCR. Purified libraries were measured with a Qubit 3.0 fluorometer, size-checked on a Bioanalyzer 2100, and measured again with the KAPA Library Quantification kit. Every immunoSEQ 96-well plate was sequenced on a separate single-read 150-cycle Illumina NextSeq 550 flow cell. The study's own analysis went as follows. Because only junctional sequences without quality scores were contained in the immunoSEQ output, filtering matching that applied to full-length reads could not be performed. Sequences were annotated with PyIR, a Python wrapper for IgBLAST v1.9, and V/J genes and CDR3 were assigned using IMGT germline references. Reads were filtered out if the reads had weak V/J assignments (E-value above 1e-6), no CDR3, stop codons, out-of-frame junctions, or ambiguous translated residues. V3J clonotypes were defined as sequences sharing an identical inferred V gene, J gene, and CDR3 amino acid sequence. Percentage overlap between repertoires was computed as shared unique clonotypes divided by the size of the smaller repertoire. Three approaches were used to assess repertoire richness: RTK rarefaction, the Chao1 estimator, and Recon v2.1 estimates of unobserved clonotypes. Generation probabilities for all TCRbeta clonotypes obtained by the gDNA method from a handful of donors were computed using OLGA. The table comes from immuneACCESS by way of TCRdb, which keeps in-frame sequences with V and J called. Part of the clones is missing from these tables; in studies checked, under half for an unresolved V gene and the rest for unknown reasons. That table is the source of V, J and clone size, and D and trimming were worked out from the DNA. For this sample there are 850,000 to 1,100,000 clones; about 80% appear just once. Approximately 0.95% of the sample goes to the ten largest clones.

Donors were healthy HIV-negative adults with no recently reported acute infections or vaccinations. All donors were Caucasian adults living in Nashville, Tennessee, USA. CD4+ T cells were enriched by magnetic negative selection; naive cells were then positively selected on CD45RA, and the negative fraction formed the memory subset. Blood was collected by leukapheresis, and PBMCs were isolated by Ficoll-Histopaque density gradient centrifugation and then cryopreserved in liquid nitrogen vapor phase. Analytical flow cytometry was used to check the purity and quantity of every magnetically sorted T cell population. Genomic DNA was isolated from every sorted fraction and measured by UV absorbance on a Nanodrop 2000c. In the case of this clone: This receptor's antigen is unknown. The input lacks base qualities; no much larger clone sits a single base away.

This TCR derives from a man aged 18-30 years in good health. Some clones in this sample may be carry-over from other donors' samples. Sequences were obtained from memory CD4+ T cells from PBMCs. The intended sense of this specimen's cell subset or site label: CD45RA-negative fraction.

The DNA sequence follows: TGCGCCAGCAGCACGGGGACCTCTGGAAACACCATATATTTT. Translation gives CASSTGTSGNTIYF. The chain uses TRBV5-1 and TRBJ1-3, with a tentative D gene TRBD1 over 5 matching bases. Between the V and J ends, shortened by 4 bases and 0 bases respectively, the junction contains 8 bases. The CDR3 holds 14 amino acids from the cysteine to the phenylalanine. CDR3 DNA only is kept here, 42 bases in frame from base 1. From the germline V gene, CDR1 is SGHRS and CDR2 is YFSETQ.